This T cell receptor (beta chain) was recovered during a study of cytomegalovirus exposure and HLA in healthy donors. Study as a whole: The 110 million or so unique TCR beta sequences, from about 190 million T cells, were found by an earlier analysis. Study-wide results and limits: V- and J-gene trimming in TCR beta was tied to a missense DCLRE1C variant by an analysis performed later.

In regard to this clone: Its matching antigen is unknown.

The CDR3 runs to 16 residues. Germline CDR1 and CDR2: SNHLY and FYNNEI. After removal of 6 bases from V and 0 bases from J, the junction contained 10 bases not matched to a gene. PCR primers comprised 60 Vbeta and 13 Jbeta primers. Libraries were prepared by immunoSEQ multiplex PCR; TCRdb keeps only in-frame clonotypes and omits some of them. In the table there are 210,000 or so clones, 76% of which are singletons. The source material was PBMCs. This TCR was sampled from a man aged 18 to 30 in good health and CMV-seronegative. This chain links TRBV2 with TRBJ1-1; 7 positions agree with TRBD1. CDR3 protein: CASRDYGTALNTEAFF. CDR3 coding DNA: TGTGCCAGCAGGGATTATGGGACAGCCTTGAACACTGAAGCTTTCTTT.